The next 29 T cell receptor beta chains were all read from a single sample in a study of technical replicates of blood from several donors. Only in-frame clones appear in the TCRdb table, and some are missing; sequencing was by immunoSEQ multiplex PCR. In the table there are 85,000 to 100,000 clones, 94% of which are singletons. Sequencing input: T cells isolated from PBMCs. The receptors here all came from a human donor in good health.

This clone was recorded only once. The V gene is TRBV11-2, the J gene TRBJ2-1, with 11 bases identical to TRBD2. V lost 4 bases to trimming and J lost 5 bases; unmatched junction nucleotides: 4. Per germline, CDR1 SGHAT and CDR2 FQNNGV. This CDR3 contains 15 residues. The DNA for the CDR3 is TGTGCCAGCAGCTCTAGCGGGGGGATTAACAATGAGCAGTTCTTC. This gives the protein CASSSSGGINNEQFF.

The CDR3 sequence: CASSVEAAGENIQYF. The CDR3 coding sequence is TGTGCCAGCAGCGTAGAGGCCGCAGGGGAAAACATTCAGTACTTC. The gene calls are TRBV9 and TRBJ2-4; perhaps TRBD1 as D (6 bases). The ends were cut back, 0 bases at V and 5 bases at J, with 12 bases in the middle. The CDR3 is 15 amino acids. The germline V gene encodes CDR1 SGDLS and CDR2 YYNGEE.

This clone came up once. V gene TRBV27 combines with J gene TRBJ1-5; no definite D call. CDR1 MNHEY and CDR2 SMNVEV come from the germline V gene (reference sequence). CDR3 length: 14 amino acids. V lost 6 bases and J lost 4, with 13 bases in between. CDR3 region: CASSPPGANQPQHF. The DNA for the CDR3 is TGTGCCAGCAGCCCCCCGGGAGCGAATCAGCCCCAGCATTTT.

The V gene is TRBV28, the J gene TRBJ2-6; a possible D gene is TRBD1 (6 bases). Germline V gene lookup returns CDR1 MDHEN and CDR2 SYDVKM. Trimming stripped 5 bases from V and 0 bases from J, with 8 bases between. This CDR3 spans 15 amino acids. CDR3 protein: CASSPDSSGANVLTF. CDR3 nucleotides: TGTGCCAGCAGTCCGGACAGCTCTGGGGCCAACGTCCTGACTTTC.

This chain uses TRBV28 with TRBJ1-5; TRBD1 matches at 9 bases. The CDR3 spans 15 residues. Germline V CDR1 and CDR2: MDHEN, SYDVKM. After removal of 6 bases from V and 7 bases from J, the junction contained 10 bases not matched to a gene. CDR3 sequence reads: CASSRDRVRSQPQHF. The CDR3 DNA sequence: TGTGCCAGCAGCCGGGACAGGGTGAGGTCACAGCCCCAGCATTTT.

The gene calls are TRBV10-2 and TRBJ2-7; no clear D. The V end was cut by 8 bases, the J end by 3 bases, with 14 bases between. Germline V gene lookup returns CDR1 WSHSY and CDR2 SAAADI. The CDR3 length is 13 residues. CDR3 bases: TGCGCCAGCCAGGCAGGCAAGATCTACGAGCAGTACTTC. Residues: CASQAGKIYEQYF.

The genes are TRBV7-9 and TRBJ2-5, with TRBD1 identical over 7 bases. Germline-derived CDR1 and CDR2 are SEHNR and FQNEAQ (reference sequence). The ends lost 4 bases at V and 3 bases at J; junction bases unmatched: 5. The CDR3 length is 14 residues. CDR3 amino acids: CASSYRDSKETQYF. Here the CDR3 DNA reads TGTGCCAGCAGCTACCGGGACAGCAAAGAGACCCAGTACTTC.

V is TRBV4-1 and J is TRBJ2-7; D is perhaps TRBD2 (6 bases). V was clipped by 0 bases and J by 6 bases, with 15 bases between them. The CDR3 runs to 15 residues. Looked up from germline, CDR1 is MGHRA and CDR2 is YSYEKL. The CDR3 loop reads CASSQDRLDQGEQYF. In DNA, the CDR3 is TGCGCCAGCAGCCAAGATCGACTAGACCAAGGCGAGCAGTACTTC.

The J gene is TRBJ2-7, the V gene TRBV6-1, with 7 bases lining up with TRBD2. The CDR3 is 16 amino acids. Losses at the gene ends were 4 bases for V and 4 bases for J; bases not matched to a gene: 13. Germline CDR1 MNHNS, CDR2 SASEGT. The CDR3 sequence is CASSALTGTTTYEQYF. The DNA of the CDR3 is TGTGCCAGCAGTGCCTTAACCGGGACTACCACATACGAGCAGTACTTC.

V usage is TRBV10-1 and J usage is TRBJ2-6, with D unresolved. Germline CDR1 and CDR2: WNHNN and SYGVQD (reference sequence). The CDR3 is 15 amino acids. Trimming removed 2 bases at V and 0 bases at J, with 5 bases between. The CDR3 region has the DNA TGCGCCAGCAGTGAGGGGCTCTCTGGGGCCAACGTCCTGACTTTC. It specifies CASSEGLSGANVLTF.

CDR3 sequence: CASSPLSDSDEQYF. The DNA of the CDR3 is TGTGCCAGCAGTCCGCTAAGCGACAGCGACGAGCAGTACTTC. The chain combines TRBV6-5 with TRBJ2-7; D may be TRBD1 (5 bases). With 5 bases removed from V and 5 bases from J, the gap between germline ends came to 16 bases. This CDR3 has 14 residues. Germline V gene data show CDR1 as MNHEY and CDR2 as SVGAGI.

This chain connects TRBV5-1 to TRBJ1-1, with D unresolved. CDR1 and CDR2 (germline): SGHRS, YFSETQ. CDR3 size: 13 residues. The ends were cut back, 4 bases at V and 1 base at J, with 8 bases in the middle. CDR3 residues: CASSNSQNTEAFF. DNA of the CDR3: TGCGCCAGCAGCAACAGCCAGAACACTGAAGCTTTCTTT.

The chain uses TRBV21-1 and TRBJ1-2. TRBV21-1 is a pseudogene. This CDR3 has 13 residues. The CDR3 reads CASSYYPRVPDTF. The CDR3 DNA is TGTGCCAGCAGTTATTACCCGAGGGTCCCAGACACCTTC.

This rearrangement joins TRBV7-6 to TRBJ2-3; 9 nucleotides line up with TRBD2. In germline, CDR1 is SGHVS, CDR2 FNYEAQ. This CDR3 contains 17 residues. V shed 5 bases, J shed 2 bases, and the junction held 11 bases outside the gene matches. CDR3 sequence: CASSPRERGGATDTQYF. CDR3 coding DNA: TGTGCCAGCAGCCCCCGGGAGCGCGGGGGGGCCACAGATACGCAGTATTTT. Full variable domain (outside the CDR3, taken from reference TRBV7-6 and TRBJ2-3): GAGVSQSPRYKVTKRGQDVALRCDPISGHVSLYWYRQALGQGPEFLTYFNYEAQQDKSGLPNDRFSAERPEGSISTLTIQRTEQRDSAMYRCASSPRERGGATDTQYFGPGTRLTVL.

This chain links TRBV6-1 with TRBJ2-1; TRBD2 matches at 13 bases. With 1 base clipped from V and 4 bases from J, the junction kept 7 bases outside the gene matches. The CDR3 totals 18 residues. Germline assignment: CDR1 MNHNS and CDR2 SASEGT. The CDR3, as DNA: TGTGCCAGCAGTGAAGGGACTAGCGGGGGATTCAGGTACAATGAGCAGTTCTTC. This sequence encodes CASSEGTSGGFRYNEQFF.

This chain links TRBV28 with TRBJ2-5; 13 bases match TRBD2. V shed 8 bases and J 0 bases; nucleotides not matched to a gene: 12. Germline lookup yields CDR1 MDHEN and CDR2 SYDVKM. CDR3 length: 18 residues. The CDR3 loop reads CASGIGTSGISYQETQYF. The CDR3 DNA reads as TGTGCCAGCGGAATTGGGACTAGCGGGATTTCCTACCAAGAGACCCAGTACTTC.

The V call is TRBV18, the J call TRBJ2-3; unclear D gene. The CDR3 spans 14 residues. Germline CDR1 and CDR2: KGHSH and LQKENI. Trimming left V 0 bases short and J 3 bases short, with 7 bases between. The CDR3 spells CASSPPVRTDTQYF. In DNA, the CDR3 is TGTGCCAGCTCACCACCAGTCCGGACAGATACGCAGTATTTT.

This clone has only one observation. This chain connects TRBV19 to TRBJ1-4; no firm D call. V was clipped by 5 bases and J by 2 bases, with 6 bases between them. CDR1 LNHDA and CDR2 SQIVND come from the germline V gene (reference sequence). The CDR3 sequence is 13 residues long. CDR3 region: CASSVRTNEKLFF. CDR3 in DNA: TGTGCCAGTAGTGTACGGACTAATGAAAAACTGTTTTTT.

The chain is built from TRBV4-2 and TRBJ1-2, with 7 bases that match TRBD1. Germline CDR1 LGHNA, CDR2 YNFKEQ. The CDR3 runs to 12 residues. Here the CDR3 reads CATGASNYGYTF. CDR3 DNA sequence: TGTGCTACAGGGGCATCTAACTATGGCTACACCTTC.

The chain has TRBV19 and TRBJ2-1; 8 bases line up with TRBD1. The CDR3 sequence is 15 residues long. V trimming: 6 bases; J trimming: 7 bases; junction bases outside the gene matches: 11. Germline V gives CDR1 LNHDA, CDR2 SQIVND (reference sequence). The CDR3 region is CASRPGGADRNEQFF. CDR3 nucleotides: TGTGCCAGTAGGCCAGGGGGCGCGGATCGGAATGAGCAGTTCTTC.

V gene TRBV10-1 combines with J gene TRBJ2-5; TRBD1 matches at 11 bases. The V and J ends lost 6 bases and 7 bases, in that order; junction bases with no gene match: 10. This CDR3 contains 15 residues. The germline V gene has CDR1 WNHNN and CDR2 SYGVQD (reference sequence). CDR3 bases: TGCGCCAGCAGCGCGGGACAGGGGGTTTGGGGGACCCAGTACTTC. Translated: CASSAGQGVWGTQYF.

CDR3 DNA: TGTGCCAGTGCCAATCCTGGGACTTCCGAGGGAGATACGCAGTATTTT. Residues: CASANPGTSEGDTQYF. The chain couples TRBV19 to TRBJ2-3; TRBD2 is a possible D gene (6 bases). The V end was cut by 8 bases, the J end by 5 bases, with 23 bases between. Germline values: CDR1 LNHDA, CDR2 SQIVND (reference sequence). This CDR3 has 16 residues.

The chain carries TRBV10-3 and TRBJ1-4; D might be TRBD1 (5 bases). Trimming took 5 bases from V and 14 from J, leaving 24 bases between them. Germline CDR1 and CDR2: ENHRY and SYGVKD. The CDR3 sequence is 15 residues long. The CDR3 loop is CAISRSGTDNEELFF. The CDR3 nucleotides read TGTGCCATCAGTCGATCCGGGACTGACAATGAAGAGCTGTTTTTT.

The V and J genes are TRBV6-6 and TRBJ1-1; D is undetermined. Germline V CDR1 and CDR2: MNHNY, SVGAGI (reference sequence). Trimming left V 7 bases short and J 1 base short, with 7 bases between. The CDR3 contains 12 residues. The CDR3, as DNA: TGTGCCAGCAAGAACAAGAACACTGAAGCTTTCTTT. Its protein product is CASKNKNTEAFF.

The CDR3 spells CASSEIWGVGGNYGYTF. As DNA, the CDR3 is TGTGCCAGCAGTGAAATCTGGGGGGTTGGGGGTAACTATGGCTACACCTTC. The rearrangement joins TRBV6-1 to TRBJ1-2, with a weak D call TRBD1 (5 bases). The CDR3 totals 17 residues. Trimming removed 2 bases from V and 1 base from J, with 17 bases in between. The V gene's germline CDR1 is MNHNS and CDR2 SASEGT.

The chain has TRBV6-1 and TRBJ2-7; 8 positions match TRBD2. Germline CDR1 MNHNS, CDR2 SASEGT. Trimming removed 4 bases from V and 2 bases from J; junction bases left unmatched: 1. The CDR3 is 13 amino acids. CDR3 protein: CASSGTSTYEQYF. CDR3 coding DNA: TGTGCCAGCAGTGGGACTAGCACCTACGAGCAGTACTTC.

The gene calls are TRBV30 and TRBJ1-5, with 9 bases fitting TRBD1. J was trimmed by 7 bases and V by 1 base; bases with no gene match: 8. The CDR3 consists of 15 residues. Germline loops: CDR1 GTSNPN, CDR2 SVGIG (reference sequence). The CDR3 is CAWSDGQGRGQPQHF. The DNA of the CDR3 is TGTGCCTGGAGTGACGGACAGGGGAGAGGGCAGCCCCAGCATTTT.

The chain recombines TRBV5-1 with TRBJ2-1; no clear D. V was trimmed by 0 bases and J by 9 bases, leaving 16 bases between them. This CDR3 region has 15 residues. CDR1 is SGHRS and CDR2 is YFSETQ in the germline V gene. CDR3 sequence reads: CASSLAENSFGEQFF. The CDR3 DNA is TGCGCCAGCAGCTTGGCTGAGAACTCCTTCGGTGAGCAGTTCTTC.

This clone was observed once. This rearrangement joins TRBV27 to TRBJ2-7; 7 bases map to TRBD1. Germline V CDR1 and CDR2: MNHEY, SMNVEV (reference sequence). The CDR3 spans 14 residues. J gave up 5 bases and V 5 bases, and 9 bases lay outside the gene matches. For the CDR3, the DNA is TGTGCCAGCAGTCCCACAGACAGGGATCACGAGCAGTACTTC. Residues: CASSPTDRDHEQYF.